The 16 T cell receptor beta chains below were found in one sample sequenced in a study of blood T cell repertoires in COVID-19 (dated by TCRdb to about 2020). Preparation of the library involved the immunoSEQ multiplex PCR assay. TCRdb provides this immuneACCESS table in a form limited to in-frame rearrangements. Some clones are lacking; in checked studies, under half of them reflect an unresolved V gene, and why the rest are absent is not known. The sample yields under 200,000 clones; around 80% were counted once. About 14% of the sample comes from the top ten. Sequenced material: peripheral blood. These receptor sequences come from a woman aged 65 to 85 with COVID-19, enrolled during active disease.

This clone was counted a single time. V gene TRBV7-2 combines with J gene TRBJ2-4; D unclear. This CDR3 comprises 14 residues. V was trimmed by 1 base and J by 6 bases, leaving 10 bases between them. Per germline, CDR1 SGHTA and CDR2 FQGNSA. The CDR3 nucleotides are TGTGCCAGCAGCTTAGTCGCACACCGAAACATTCAGTACTTC. Amino acid sequence: CASSLVAHRNIQYF.

The V call is TRBV11-2, the J call TRBJ2-2; TRBD1 matches 9 bases. The CDR3 has 17 amino acids. V trimming: 4 bases; J trimming: 7 bases; junction bases outside the gene matches: 13. CDR1 SGHAT and CDR2 FQNNGV come from the germline V gene. The CDR3, as DNA: TGTGCCAGCAGCTCAGCCTCCGGGACAGGGTTTGGCGGGGAGCTGTTTTTT. It encodes CASSSASGTGFGGELFF.

The gene calls are TRBV30 and TRBJ2-7; 15 nucleotides line up with TRBD2. The CDR3 is 15 residues long. The V gene end was trimmed by 3 bases and the J gene end by 9 bases; junction bases not matched to a gene: 9. The germline gives CDR1 GTSNPN, CDR2 SVGIG (reference sequence). CDR3 nucleotide sequence: TGTGCCTGGAGCCATTCGGGACTAGCGGGGGGCCTGCAGTACGTC. Its translation is CAWSHSGLAGGLQYV.

On this clone: The junction shows a germline mismatch at one end, possibly a read error. The V and J genes are TRBV5-1 and TRBJ2-2; D is perhaps TRBD2 (6 bases). CDR1 and CDR2 from the germline V gene are SGHRS and YFSETQ. The CDR3 totals 14 residues. The CDR3 here is CASSGGVFPGELLF. In nucleotides, the CDR3 is TGCGCCAGCAGCGGCGGGGTATTCCCCGGGGAGCTGCTTTTT.

This clone was observed a handful of times. This chain links TRBV5-1 with TRBJ2-7, with TRBD2 matching 10 bases. Germline V CDR1 and CDR2: SGHRS, YFSETQ. CDR3 length: 14 residues. J was trimmed by 6 bases and V by 2 bases; bases with no gene match: 5. The CDR3 loop is CASSLAGGDGEQYF. The CDR3 DNA follows: TGCGCCAGCAGCTTAGCGGGAGGGGACGGCGAGCAGTACTTC.

The V gene is TRBV5-1, the J gene TRBJ2-1; 12 nucleotides agree with TRBD2. V lost 3 bases, J lost 3 bases, and 1 base stayed unmatched. This CDR3 comprises 15 residues. CDR1 and CDR2 (germline): SGHRS, YFSETQ. CDR3 protein: CASSWGLAGYNEQFF. In DNA form, the CDR3 reads TGCGCCAGCAGCTGGGGACTAGCGGGCTACAATGAGCAGTTCTTC.

The chain couples TRBV24-1 to TRBJ1-1, with D perhaps TRBD1 (6 bases). The CDR3 extends over 15 amino acids. Per the germline V gene, CDR1 is KGHDR and CDR2 is SFDVKD. V was pared by 7 bases and J by 5 bases, with 19 bases between. The DNA for the CDR3 is TGTGCCACCAGGTCCAGAGGGGGTGGAACAACTGAAGCTTTCTTT. Encoded protein: CATRSRGGGTTEAFF.

The rearrangement links TRBV12-5 to TRBJ2-3; the match to TRBD2 covers 7 bases. The CDR3 sequence is 13 residues long. Germline CDR1 and CDR2: LGHNT and FRNRAP. Losses at the gene ends were 5 bases for V and 3 bases for J; bases not matched to a gene: 2. The CDR3 bases are TGTGCTAGTGGTAAGCGGGATACAGATACGCAGTATTTT. It translates to CASGKRDTDTQYF.

V is TRBV6-5 and J is TRBJ2-7, with D unresolved. With 5 bases removed from V and 3 bases from J, the gap between germline ends came to 5 bases. The germline CDR1 and CDR2 sequences are MNHEY and SVGAGI. This CDR3 is built from 11 residues. CDR3 sequence (DNA): TGTGCCAGCAGTACTGACTACGAGCAGTACTTC. Translating it yields CASSTDYEQYF.

The CDR3 spells CASKNRGSTEAFF. The CDR3, as DNA: TGTGCCAGTAAAAACAGGGGATCCACTGAAGCTTTCTTT. The chain employs TRBV19 and TRBJ1-1, with 7 bases lining up with TRBD1. The CDR3 covers 13 residues. Germline lookup yields CDR1 LNHDA and CDR2 SQIVND (reference sequence). The junction had 6 bases not matched to a gene; V was cut back by 7 bases and J by 4 bases. Combining the CDR3 with reference TRBV19 and TRBJ1-1 gives the whole variable domain DGGITQSPKYLFRKEGQNVTLSCEQNLNHDAMYWYRQDPGQGLRLIYYSQIVNDFQKGDIAEGYSVSREKKESFPLTVTSAQKNPTAFYLCASKNRGSTEAFFGQGTRLTVV.

This sequence joins TRBV5-6 and TRBJ2-5; 14 nucleotides agree with TRBD2. There are 16 residues in the CDR3. The V and J ends lost 3 bases and 2 bases, in that order; junction bases with no gene match: 3. CDR1 is SGHDT, CDR2 YYEEEE, per germline. This CDR3 reads CASSSGLAGGQETQYF. DNA for the CDR3: TGTGCCAGCAGCTCCGGACTAGCGGGAGGTCAAGAGACCCAGTACTTC.

The sample holds a few counts of this clone. The chain joins TRBV16 to TRBJ1-1, with D perhaps matching TRBD1 (6 bases). The ends were cut back, 2 bases at V and 9 bases at J, with 16 bases in the middle. Germline CDR1 KGHSY, CDR2 FQNENV. The CDR3 contains 14 residues. CDR3 in DNA: TGTGCCAGCAGCCAAGCTCCTCAAACAGGGAAAGCTTTCTTT. Translation: CASSQAPQTGKAFF.

The rearrangement uses TRBV6-6 and TRBJ1-5; 7 bases align to TRBD1. CDR1 and CDR2 (germline): MNHNY, SVGAGI (reference sequence). There are 14 residues in the CDR3. Trimming took 6 bases from V and 7 from J; bases not matched to a gene: 9. CDR3 sequence (DNA): TGTGCCAGCAGCCAGCACAGGGGTGGACAGCCCCAGCATTTT. Residues: CASSQHRGGQPQHF.

The chain links TRBV6-6 to TRBJ1-3; perhaps TRBD1 as D (6 bases). The germline V gene encodes CDR1 MNHNY and CDR2 SVGAGI (reference sequence). The CDR3 spans 15 residues. V gave up 0 bases and J gave up 4 bases, with 10 bases separating them. The CDR3 reads CASSYSQGQGNTIYF. CDR3 DNA: TGTGCCAGCAGTTACTCCCAGGGACAAGGAAACACCATATATTTT.

The chain recombines TRBV19 with TRBJ1-6; 7 nucleotides match TRBD1. The CDR3 covers 17 residues. The germline CDR1 and CDR2 sequences are LNHDA and SQIVND (reference sequence). Unmatched junction bases numbered 9, after V lost 4 bases and J lost 3 bases. The CDR3 DNA reads as TGTGCCAGTAGTAGAGAAGGCCGGGACAGCTATAATTCACCCCTCCACTTT. It yields the protein CASSREGRDSYNSPLHF.

The J gene is TRBJ1-2, the V gene TRBV5-6; weak D call: TRBD1 (5 bases). There are 14 residues in the CDR3. Germline V gene lookup returns CDR1 SGHDT and CDR2 YYEEEE. The V end was cut by 0 bases, the J end by 4 bases, with 10 bases between. The CDR3 DNA follows: TGTGCCAGCAGCTTGGTATCCGGGGGCTATGGCTACACCTTC. Translated: CASSLVSGGYGYTF.